These 15 T cell receptor beta chains came from one sample sequenced in a study of identical twins. Each CDR3 protein is one row after TCRdb ran MiXCR on the 5' RACE reads. The repertoire has 600,000 to 850,000 distinct CDR3 sequences, 15% to 20% of them found once; the top ten carry around 13%. Another study also made use of these data, one on T cells expressing NK-cell markers.

The specimen sequenced was PBMCs. The receptor set was obtained from a woman between 18 and 29 years old in good health.

The chain couples TRBV20-1 to TRBJ1-5; a weak D match, TRBD1 (5 bases). Deletions cut 6 bases from V and 6 bases from J, with 15 bases between. The CDR3 length is 13 residues. The germline V gene has CDR1 DFQATT and CDR2 SNEGSKA (reference sequence). Here the CDR3 reads CSAKRRGSQPQHF. CDR3 nucleotide sequence: TGCAGTGCAAAGAGGAGGGGAAGTCAGCCCCAGCATTTT.

This chain uses TRBV25-1 with TRBJ1-1, with a tentative D call TRBD1 (5 bases). The V end was cut by 7 bases, the J end by 3 bases, with 18 bases between. Per germline, CDR1 MGHDK and CDR2 SYGVNS. The CDR3 runs 15 residues. The CDR3 bases are TGTGCCAGCACAAAAACCGGGACCTGGGACACTGAAGCTTTCTTT. Translated: CASTKTGTWDTEAFF.

This rearrangement joins TRBV5-1 to TRBJ2-1, with D perhaps given as TRBD1 or TRBD2 (5 bases each). Germline CDR1 is SGHRS and CDR2 is YFSETQ. This CDR3 is built from 15 residues. Between the trimmed V and J ends, which lost 6 bases and 1 base, there was a span of 14 bases. In DNA, the CDR3 is TGCGCCAGCACCCAAGAGGGGTCTTCCTACAATGAGCAGTTCTTC. It encodes CASTQEGSSYNEQFF.

This sequence joins TRBV20-1 and TRBJ2-7, with 8 bases lining up with TRBD1. V trimming: 4 bases; J trimming: 0 bases; junction bases outside the gene matches: 2. This CDR3 is built from 13 residues. The germline gives CDR1 DFQATT, CDR2 SNEGSKA (reference sequence). CDR3 nucleotides: TGCAGTGCTACAGGGGGCCACTCCTACGAGCAGTACTTC. It yields the protein CSATGGHSYEQYF.

The chain joins TRBV6-1 to TRBJ2-7; tentatively, D is TRBD1 (5 bases). The CDR3 runs to 14 residues. V was pared by 6 bases and J by 4 bases, with 16 bases between. The germline V gene encodes CDR1 MNHNS and CDR2 SASEGT. CDR3 residues: CASSLFQGSYEQYF. In DNA form, the CDR3 reads TGTGCCAGCAGCCTATTTCAGGGCTCGTACGAGCAGTACTTC.

This clonotype was observed a few times. In nucleotides, the CDR3 is TGTGCCACCCCAAGGGTAGGAGGTGGGAACACCATATATTTT. Protein: CATPRVGGGNTIYF. This chain connects TRBV7-9 to TRBJ1-3; D is unresolved. The CDR3 has 14 residues. From germline, CDR1 is SEHNR and CDR2 FQNEAQ (reference sequence). Trimming took off 10 bases at V and 7 bases at J, with 20 bases between the two ends.

The rearrangement joins TRBV20-1 to TRBJ2-1; 9 positions match TRBD1. Germline lookup yields CDR1 DFQATT and CDR2 SNEGSKA (reference sequence). The junction had 6 bases not matched to a gene; V was cut back by 3 bases and J by 6 bases. This CDR3 is built from 14 residues. The CDR3 DNA is TGCAGTGCTAGTCCCCGGGACAGGGTCAATGAGCAGTTCTTC. The encoded protein is CSASPRDRVNEQFF.

The J gene is TRBJ2-2, the V gene TRBV3-1; D is ambiguous. The length of the CDR3 is 14 residues. V lost 0 bases, J lost 6 bases, and 8 bases lay in between. CDR1 is LGHDT and CDR2 is YNNKEL in the germline V gene (reference sequence). Here the CDR3 reads CASSQESGPGELFF. The CDR3 DNA reads as TGTGCCAGCAGCCAAGAGTCCGGTCCCGGGGAGCTGTTTTTT.

The rearrangement links TRBV3-1 to TRBJ2-3; TRBD2 aligns across 12 bases. After removal of 6 bases from V and 3 bases from J, the junction contained 4 bases not matched to a gene. The CDR3 loop spans 15 amino acids. CDR1 LGHDT and CDR2 YNNKEL come from the germline V gene (reference sequence). The CDR3 region is CASRRTSGVTDTQYF. DNA for the CDR3: TGTGCCAGCAGAAGGACTAGCGGGGTAACAGATACGCAGTATTTT.

The V gene is TRBV4-1, the J gene TRBJ2-1, with 11 bases that match TRBD2. From germline, CDR1 is MGHRA and CDR2 YSYEKL. The CDR3 consists of 16 residues. V shed 3 bases and J 4 bases; nucleotides not matched to a gene: 5. Here the CDR3 DNA reads TGCGCCAGCAGCCACAACCTAGCGGGGGGATACAATGAGCAGTTCTTC. Translated, it gives CASSHNLAGGYNEQFF.

The V gene is TRBV3-1, the J gene TRBJ2-1, with a possible D match to TRBD2 (5 bases). CDR1 LGHDT and CDR2 YNNKEL come from the germline V gene (reference sequence). CDR3 length equals 15 residues. V lost 4 bases and J lost 6, with 16 bases in between. In nucleotides, the CDR3 is TGTGCCAGCAGCCGTTCGGACTGGCTTCCCAATGAGCAGTTCTTC. This codes for CASSRSDWLPNEQFF.

This clonotype appeared a few times. The V gene is TRBV12-3 or TRBV12-4, the J gene TRBJ2-1; TRBD1 aligns across 9 bases. The CDR3 has 15 residues. With 4 bases clipped from V and 6 bases from J, the junction kept 7 bases outside the gene matches. The CDR3, as DNA: TGTGCCAGCAGTTCGCCGGGACAGGGTAGCAATGAGCAGTTCTTC. Protein: CASSSPGQGSNEQFF.

The chain recombines TRBV20-1 with TRBJ2-2; no clear D. The CDR3 spans 16 residues. Looked up from germline, CDR1 is DFQATT and CDR2 is SNEGSKA (reference sequence). V was pared by 2 bases and J by 3 bases, with 16 bases between. CDR3 amino acids: CSARPWTRQDTGELFF. CDR3 nucleotide sequence: TGCAGTGCTAGACCGTGGACCCGGCAGGACACCGGGGAGCTGTTTTTT.

The rearrangement joins TRBV20-1 to TRBJ2-7; possibly TRBD2 for D (6 bases). Trimming left V 4 bases short and J 1 base short, with 11 bases between. The length of the CDR3 is 13 residues. Germline values: CDR1 DFQATT, CDR2 SNEGSKA (reference sequence). The CDR3 DNA reads as TGCAGTGCTACTGGAGGGAGATCCTACGAGCAGTACTTC. It codes for CSATGGRSYEQYF.

This clonotype was detected once. The CDR3 DNA reads as TGTGCCAGCAGTTTGACAGATGGCTACACCTTC. The encoded protein is CASSLTDGYTF. The V call is TRBV12-3 or TRBV12-4, the J call TRBJ1-2; TRBD1 is a possible D gene (5 bases). V was trimmed by 3 bases and J by 6 bases, leaving 5 bases between them. The CDR3 has 11 residues.